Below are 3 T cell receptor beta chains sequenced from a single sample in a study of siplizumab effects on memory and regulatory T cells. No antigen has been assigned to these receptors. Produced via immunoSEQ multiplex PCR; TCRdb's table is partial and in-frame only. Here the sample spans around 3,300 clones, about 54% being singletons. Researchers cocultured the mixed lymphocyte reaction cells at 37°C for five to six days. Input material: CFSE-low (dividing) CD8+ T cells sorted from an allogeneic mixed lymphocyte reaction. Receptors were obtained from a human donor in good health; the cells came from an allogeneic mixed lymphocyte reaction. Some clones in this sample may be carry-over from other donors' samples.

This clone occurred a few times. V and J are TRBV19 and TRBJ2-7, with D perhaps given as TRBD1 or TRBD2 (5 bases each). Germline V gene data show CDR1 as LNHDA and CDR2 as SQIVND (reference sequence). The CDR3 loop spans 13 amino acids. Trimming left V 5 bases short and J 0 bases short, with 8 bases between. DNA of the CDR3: TGTGCCAGTAGTGCAGGGAGCTCCTACGAGCAGTACTTC. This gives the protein CASSAGSSYEQYF.

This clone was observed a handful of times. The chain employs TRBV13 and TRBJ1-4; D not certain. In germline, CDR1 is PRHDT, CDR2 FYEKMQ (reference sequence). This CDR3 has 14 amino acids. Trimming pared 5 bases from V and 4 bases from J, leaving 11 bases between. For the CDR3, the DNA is TGTGCCAGCAGCGCGTCGGGGTTTAATGAAAAACTGTTTTTT. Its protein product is CASSASGFNEKLFF.

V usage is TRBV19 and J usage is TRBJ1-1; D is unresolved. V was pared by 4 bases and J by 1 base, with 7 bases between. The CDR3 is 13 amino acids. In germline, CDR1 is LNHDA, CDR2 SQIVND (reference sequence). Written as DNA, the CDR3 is TGTGCCAGTAGTAACTGGGAGAACACTGAAGCTTTCTTT. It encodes CASSNWENTEAFF.